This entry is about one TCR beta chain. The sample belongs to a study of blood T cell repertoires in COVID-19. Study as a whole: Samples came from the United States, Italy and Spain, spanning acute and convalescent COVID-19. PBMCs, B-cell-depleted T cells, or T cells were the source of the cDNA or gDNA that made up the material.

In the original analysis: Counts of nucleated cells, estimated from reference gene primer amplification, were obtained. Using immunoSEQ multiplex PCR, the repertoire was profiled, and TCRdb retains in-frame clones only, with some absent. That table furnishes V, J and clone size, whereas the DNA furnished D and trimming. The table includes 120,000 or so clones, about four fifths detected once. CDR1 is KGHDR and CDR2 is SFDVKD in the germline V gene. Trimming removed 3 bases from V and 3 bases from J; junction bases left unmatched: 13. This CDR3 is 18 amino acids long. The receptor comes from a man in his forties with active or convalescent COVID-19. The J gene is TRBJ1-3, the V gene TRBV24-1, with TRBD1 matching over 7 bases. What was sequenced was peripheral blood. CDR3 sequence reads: CATSDPTITGAGGNTIYF. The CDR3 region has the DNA TGTGCCACCAGTGATCCTACAATCACAGGGGCGGGTGGAAACACCATATATTTT.